The 4 T cell receptor beta chains below all came from one sample that was sequenced in a study of blood T cell repertoires in COVID-19. Method: immunoSEQ multiplex PCR; TCRdb's copy keeps in-frame clones and lacks some. The sample holds over 55,000 clones, over 65% seen once. Sequencing used peripheral blood. These receptors originate from a woman between 70 and 85 years old with acute or convalescent COVID-19.

The rearrangement uses TRBV27 and TRBJ2-7, with 11 bases that match TRBD2. Per germline, CDR1 MNHEY and CDR2 SMNVEV (reference sequence). The CDR3 totals 15 residues. The ends lost 6 bases at V and 6 bases at J; junction bases unmatched: 10. CDR3 in DNA: TGTGCCAGCAGCCCAAGAATAGCGGGAGGGATCGAGCAGTACTTC. Residues: CASSPRIAGGIEQYF.

V gene TRBV20-1 combines with J gene TRBJ2-5; tentative D call: TRBD1 (6 bases). The CDR3 covers 11 residues. V was cut by 3 bases and J by 10 bases, with 12 bases left in between. CDR1 is DFQATT, CDR2 SNEGSKA, per germline (reference sequence). The CDR3 DNA is TGCAGTGCTAGGACAGGAGAGGACCAGTACTTC. This gives the protein CSARTGEDQYF.

CDR3 coding DNA: TGTGCCAGCAGTGAACATAGCCGCGGCAATCAGCCCCAGCATTTT. Its protein product is CASSEHSRGNQPQHF. The chain couples TRBV6-1 to TRBJ1-5; D is unresolved. V was pared by 2 bases and J by 2 bases, with 10 bases between. CDR3 length: 15 amino acids. Per germline, CDR1 MNHNS and CDR2 SASEGT.

The V call is TRBV6-5, the J call TRBJ1-2, with a possible D match to TRBD1 (5 bases). V lost 6 bases and J lost 5, with 13 bases in between. CDR1 is MNHEY and CDR2 is SVGAGI in the germline V gene. CDR3 length equals 13 residues. CDR3 region: CASSFDSLYGYTF. The CDR3 DNA is TGTGCCAGCAGCTTTGACAGCCTATATGGCTACACCTTC.